This is a list of T cell receptor beta chains from one sample in a study of blood T cell repertoires in COVID-19. The protocol was immunoSEQ multiplex PCR, while the TCRdb copy is restricted to in-frame clones and leaves out a portion. The sample yields 250,000 to 300,000 clones, about nine tenths seen once. Sequencing was carried out using peripheral blood. The receptor source for this set is a woman between 50 and 59 years old who had recovered from COVID-19. The CDR3 runs from the conserved cysteine through the conserved F or W. The D gene is left open where the match is weak. The size entry is marked missing in some rows and otherwise reads once, few, many or a size class.

D gene,J gene,V gene,clone size,CDR3 protein,CDR3 DNA
.,TRBJ1-1,TRBV11-2,.,CASSLGLLEAFF,TGTGCCAGCAGCTTAGGTCTGTTGGAAGCTTTCTTT
TRBD1,TRBJ1-2,TRBV30,.,CAWSPEPGQLYGYTF,TGTGCCTGGAGTCCGGAACCGGGACAGCTCTATGGCTACACCTTC
TRBD1,TRBJ1-2,TRBV6-5,.,CASSYGGQGFYGYTF,TGTGCCAGCAGTTACGGCGGACAGGGCTTCTATGGCTACACCTTC
TRBD1,TRBJ2-7,TRBV6-1,few,CASSEALGVKGQVQLVGYEQYF,TGTGCCAGCAGTGAAGCCCTGGGGGTTAAAGGACAGGTTCAATTAGTGGGCTACGAGCAGTACTTC
.,TRBJ2-7,TRBV5-4,.,CASSLQGGSSYEQYF,TGTGCCAGCAGCTTGCAGGGCGGAAGCTCCTACGAGCAGTACTTC
.,TRBJ2-6,TRBV28,many,CASGGYSGANVLTF,TGTGCCAGCGGCGGATACTCTGGGGCCAACGTCCTGACTTTC
.,TRBJ2-3,TRBV21-1,.,CASSKGRQARVADTQYF,TGTGCCAGCAGCAAAGGAAGACAAGCGAGGGTGGCAGATACGCAGTATTTT
TRBD1,TRBJ2-7,TRBV6-5,.,CASRTGDRGREQYF,TGTGCCAGCAGAACGGGGGACAGGGGTCGCGAGCAGTACTTC
.,TRBJ2-3,TRBV11-3,.,CASSSSRGSGGRGTDTQYF,TGTGCCAGCAGCTCCTCTCGTGGTAGCGGAGGTCGAGGGACAGATACGCAGTATTTT
TRBD1,TRBJ2-2,TRBV6-5,few,CATRGPGTGELFF,TGTGCCACTAGGGGGCCGGGGACCGGGGAGCTGTTTTTT
TRBD1,TRBJ1-2,TRBV5-6,.,CASSLGSRDRAYGYTF,TGTGCCAGCAGCTTGGGCTCCCGGGACAGGGCTTATGGCTACACCTTC
.,TRBJ1-2,TRBV18,.,CASSPTIGTGDDYGYTF,TGTGCCAGCTCACCCACTATCGGGACTGGCGACGACTATGGCTACACCTTC
TRBD2,TRBJ2-1,TRBV7-7,.,CGAGGSYNEQFF,TGTGGGGCGGGCGGGAGTTACAATGAGCAGTTCTTC
TRBD2,TRBJ2-5,TRBV4-1,.,CASSQAGGFQETQYF,TGCGCCAGCAGCCAAGCGGGGGGATTTCAAGAGACCCAGTACTTC
.,TRBJ1-3,TRBV5-1,once,CASSLRGPGSGNTIYF,TGCGCCAGCAGCTTGAGGGGCCCCGGCTCTGGAAACACCATATATTTT
TRBD1,TRBJ2-7,TRBV6-2/TRBV6-3,.,CASSYKGQLREQYF,TGTGCCAGCAGTTACAAGGGACAGCTTCGGGAGCAGTACTTC
.,TRBJ2-7,TRBV7-9,.,CASSLRDTSYEQYF,TGTGCCAGCAGCTTAAGGGACACTTCCTACGAGCAGTACTTC
.,TRBJ2-5,TRBV29-1,.,CSVGVFGRGETQYF,TGCAGCGTTGGGGTCTTCGGTCGGGGGGAGACCCAGTACTTC
.,TRBJ1-4,TRBV28,.,CASSVTGIEKLFF,TGTGCCAGCTCGGTAACAGGGATTGAAAAACTGTTTTTT
.,TRBJ2-7,TRBV5-8,.,CASSYRAMSSYEQYF,TGTGCCAGCAGCTATCGAGCGATGAGCTCCTACGAGCAGTACTTC
TRBD1,TRBJ1-2,TRBV28,.,CASSAGQGGTGYTF,TGTGCCAGCAGTGCGGGACAGGGAGGCACTGGCTACACCTTC
.,TRBJ1-6,TRBV5-1,.,CASSLTGQGGGSPLHF,TGCGCCAGCAGCTTAACGGGCCAGGGCGGCGGCTCACCCCTCCACTTT
.,TRBJ2-7,TRBV27,few,CASSLFRGGEQYF,TGTGCCAGCAGTTTATTCAGGGGTGGCGAGCAGTACTTC
.,TRBJ2-7,TRBV27,.,CASSNTPLEQYF,TGTGCCAGTTCCAATACTCCGCTCGAGCAGTACTTC
.,TRBJ2-6,TRBV18,.,CASSPPGSGANVLTF,TGTGCCAGCTCACCACCCGGGTCTGGGGCCAACGTCCTGACTTTC
TRBD1,TRBJ2-5,TRBV30,once,CAWKGAGGGETQYF,TGTGCCTGGAAGGGGGCAGGGGGCGGTGAGACCCAGTACTTC
.,TRBJ2-7,TRBV7-9,.,CASSSPRPTGPGLYEQYF,TGTGCCAGCAGCTCACCTCGGCCGACAGGCCCCGGGTTATACGAGCAGTACTTC
TRBD1,TRBJ1-5,TRBV19,.,CASSPPAFGDRVAQPQHF,TGTGCCAGTAGTCCCCCTGCGTTCGGCGACAGGGTGGCTCAGCCCCAGCATTTT
.,TRBJ1-1,TRBV19,.,CASSLQGNTEAFF,TGTGCCAGTAGTCTCCAGGGGAACACTGAAGCTTTCTTT
.,TRBJ1-2,TRBV5-1,.,CASSLGSTNYGYTF,TGCGCCAGCAGCTTAGGGAGCACTAACTATGGCTACACCTTC
.,TRBJ2-6,TRBV6-6,.,CAGGVSGANVLTF,TGTGCCGGCGGCGTCTCGGGGGCCAACGTCCTGACTTTC
.,TRBJ1-1,TRBV5-1,.,CASSLAQNTEAFF,TGCGCCAGCAGCTTGGCCCAGAACACTGAAGCTTTCTTT
TRBD1,TRBJ1-2,TRBV9,.,CASSPRQGTNYGYTF,TGTGCCAGCAGCCCAAGACAGGGGACTAACTATGGCTACACCTTC
.,TRBJ2-3,TRBV5-4,.,CASSSGQTTDTQYF,TGTGCCAGCAGTTCGGGACAAACCACAGATACGCAGTATTTT
.,TRBJ1-1,TRBV10-3,.,CAISESVRGGTEAFF,TGTGCCATCAGTGAGTCCGTGAGGGGAGGCACTGAAGCTTTCTTT
.,TRBJ1-5,TRBV5-5,.,CASSLVGVGWPQHF,TGTGCCAGCAGCTTGGTCGGGGTGGGGTGGCCCCAGCATTTT
.,TRBJ1-2,TRBV7-2,.,CASSNTDYGYTF,TGTGCCAGCAGCAACACAGACTATGGCTACACCTTC
TRBD2,TRBJ2-3,TRBV5-1,once,CASSWSSGGNTDTQYF,TGCGCCAGCAGCTGGTCTAGCGGGGGCAACACAGATACGCAGTATTTT
.,TRBJ1-3,TRBV5-4,few,CASSQGHRSGNTIYF,TGTGCCAGCAGTCAGGGACATCGCTCTGGAAACACCATATATTTT
TRBD1,TRBJ2-1,TRBV28,.,CASRRQGTLYNEQFF,TGTGCCAGCAGACGACAGGGAACCCTCTACAATGAGCAGTTCTTC
TRBD2,TRBJ2-3,TRBV5-4,.,CASSLGRGLAVTDTQYF,TGTGCCAGCAGCCTAGGGAGAGGACTAGCGGTCACAGATACGCAGTATTTT
.,TRBJ1-2,TRBV29-1,.,CSVERQSNYGYTF,TGCAGCGTTGAACGACAGTCTAACTATGGCTACACCTTC
TRBD1,TRBJ1-4,TRBV7-9,.,CASSLEDRGWLWEKLFF,TGTGCCAGCAGCTTAGAGGACAGGGGTTGGCTTTGGGAAAAACTGTTTTTT
.,TRBJ2-2,TRBV9,.,CASSDDRLNTGELFF,TGTGCCAGCAGCGACGACAGGTTGAACACCGGGGAGCTGTTTTTT
.,TRBJ1-2,TRBV5-1,.,CASSLLGRGFSNYGYTF,TGCGCCAGCAGCTTATTGGGCAGGGGATTTTCTAACTATGGCTACACCTTC
.,TRBJ1-3,TRBV5-1,.,CASSLGGTTGNTIYF,TGCGCCAGCAGCTTGGGGGGGACAACTGGAAACACCATATATTTT
.,TRBJ2-2,TRBV5-1,.,CASREQSNTGELFF,TGCGCCAGCAGGGAACAGTCGAACACCGGGGAGCTGTTTTTT
TRBD2,TRBJ2-1,TRBV18,.,CASSPPGGAGPYNEQFF,TGTGCCAGCTCACCCCCGGGGGGAGCGGGCCCCTACAATGAGCAGTTCTTC
.,TRBJ2-2,TRBV11-2,.,CASSEKNTGELFF,TGTGCCAGCAGCGAGAAGAACACCGGGGAGCTGTTTTTT
TRBD2,TRBJ2-2,TRBV10-3,.,CAIRRDPTSGYTGELFF,TGTGCCATCAGGAGAGACCCGACTAGCGGGTACACCGGGGAGCTGTTTTTT